Below are 9 T cell receptor beta chains sequenced from a single sample in a study of CD8+ T cells in alopecia areata. RNA, once extracted, was reverse transcribed into cDNA for use as the sequencing template. Produced via immunoSEQ multiplex PCR; TCRdb's table is partial and in-frame only. This table has approximately 110,000 clones, 50% to 75% appearing once. Treatment noted: oral pan-JAK inhibitor, 5-10 mg twice daily. The specimen was CD8+ T cells sorted from blood, collected at week 24, from a patient treated with tofacitinib. These receptors all come from a human donor with alopecia areata.

This clone appeared many times. The rearrangement uses TRBV4-2 and TRBJ2-7; D perhaps matches TRBD1 (5 bases). Trimming stripped 0 bases from V and 2 bases from J, with 11 bases between. Per the germline V gene, CDR1 is LGHNA and CDR2 is YNFKEQ. The CDR3 is 15 residues long. Here the CDR3 DNA reads TGTGCCAGCAGCCAAGAAAGGAGACAGACCTACGAGCAGTACTTC. Its protein product is CASSQERRQTYEQYF.

This clone has a handful of counts. The J gene is TRBJ2-3, the V gene TRBV10-3, with TRBD2 matching over 11 bases. The CDR3 spans 15 residues. Germline CDR1 is ENHRY and CDR2 is SYGVKD. V gave up 9 bases and J gave up 2 bases; unmatched junction bases: 7. The chain's CDR3 is CAMSSGGHLTDTQYF. The DNA of the CDR3 is TGTGCCATGTCTAGCGGGGGGCACCTCACAGATACGCAGTATTTT.

V gene TRBV5-6 combines with J gene TRBJ2-7; unclear D gene. The CDR3 has 14 residues. V lost 1 base and J lost 2, with 10 bases in between. Germline V CDR1 and CDR2: SGHDT, YYEEEE. In nucleotides, the CDR3 is TGTGCCAGCAGCTTGATCCAGGCCCCCTACGAGCAGTACTTC. This codes for CASSLIQAPYEQYF.

This clone was recorded a few times. The rearrangement joins TRBV27 to TRBJ2-1; the match to TRBD1 covers 8 bases. This CDR3 region has 15 residues. With V trimmed by 9 bases and J by 5 bases, 12 bases remained unmatched. Germline CDR1 and CDR2: MNHEY and SMNVEV (reference sequence). DNA of the CDR3: TGTGCCAGTATGCGATTCGGGACAGGTGACAATGAGCAGTTCTTC. Translation gives CASMRFGTGDNEQFF.

This clone counts as medium-sized. The gene calls are TRBV6-1 and TRBJ2-6; D is unresolved. From germline, CDR1 is MNHNS and CDR2 SASEGT. The length of the CDR3 is 15 residues. V lost 2 bases and J lost 0, with 5 bases in between. CDR3 in amino acids: CASSEQSSGANVLTF. In DNA form, the CDR3 reads TGTGCCAGCAGTGAACAGAGCTCTGGGGCCAACGTCCTGACTTTC.

This chain uses TRBV11-2 with TRBJ1-5; 7 bases agree with TRBD1. CDR3 size: 15 residues. With V trimmed by 5 bases and J by 0 bases, 4 bases remained unmatched. CDR1 and CDR2 (germline): SGHAT, FQNNGV. CDR3 bases: TGTGCCAGCAGCCGTACAGGGGATAGCAATCAGCCCCAGCATTTT. This encodes CASSRTGDSNQPQHF.

This clone turned up a few times. The V gene is TRBV7-9, the J gene TRBJ2-7; D possibly corresponds to TRBD1 (6 bases). CDR1 is SEHNR, CDR2 FQNEAQ, per germline (reference sequence). CDR3 length equals 13 residues. The ends were cut back, 5 bases at V and 4 bases at J, with 12 bases in the middle. CDR3 amino acids: CASSQWTVYEQYF. The CDR3 coding sequence is TGTGCCAGCAGCCAATGGACAGTTTACGAGCAGTACTTC. Filled out from reference TRBV7-9 and TRBJ2-7, the complete variable domain reads DTGVSQNPRHKITKRGQNVTFRCDPISEHNRLYWYRQTLGQGPEFLTYFQNEAQLEKSRLLSDRFSAERPKGSFSTLEIQRTEQGDSAMYLCASSQWTVYEQYFGPGTRLTVT.

Only a few counts were recorded for this clone. The chain carries TRBV19 and TRBJ2-1, with D possibly TRBD1 on 6 matching bases. V gave up 8 bases and J gave up 0 bases, with 14 bases separating them. This CDR3 spans 15 amino acids. Germline V lookup: CDR1 LNHDA, CDR2 SQIVND (reference sequence). The CDR3, as DNA: TGTGCCAGTCATACCGGGACAAACTCCTACAATGAGCAGTTCTTC. Translating gives CASHTGTNSYNEQFF.

This sequence joins TRBV5-1 and TRBJ2-7; 8 positions agree with TRBD1. The V segment lost 3 bases and the J segment 2 bases; nucleotides outside the gene matches: 13. Germline V gene data show CDR1 as SGHRS and CDR2 as YFSETQ. This CDR3 is 17 amino acids long. CDR3 nucleotides: TGCGCCAGCAGCTCGTGGGCCGCTGGACAGGGAACCTACGAGCAGTACTTC. Translated: CASSSWAAGQGTYEQYF.